This T cell receptor (beta chain) was recovered during a study of regulatory T cells in long-lasting Graves disease. The study's findings and limits: Persistent Graves' patients showed a TCR diversity that was lower than that of newly diagnosed ones.

Time point indicated: persistent/refractory GD, antithyroid drugs over 5 years with positive TRAb. Isolated PBMC RNA provided the starting material for the TCR library. Arm-PCR with iRepertoire HTBI primers amplified the CDR3 regions for these TCR beta libraries. One entry per CDR3 protein, called by TCRdb with MiXCR from the multiplex PCR reads. The table records 650,000 to 700,000 distinct CDR3 sequences, around 30% of them present only once. This clonotype showed up just a few times. Its target is unknown. Per germline, CDR1 MNHEY and CDR2 SMNVEV (reference sequence). The CDR3 length is 16 residues. Trimming cost V 3 bases and J 3 bases, with 15 bases left between them.

This receptor was identified in a female donor with Graves disease. The chain carries TRBV27 and TRBJ1-3; D might be TRBD1 (5 bases). Sequences were derived from peripheral blood mononuclear cells (PBMCs), sampled when the disease was refractory, from a patient treated with antithyroid drugs. CDR3 in amino acids: CASSFSGAGVGNTIYF. The CDR3 DNA reads as TGTGCCAGCAGTTTTTCCGGGGCCGGGGTTGGAAACACCATATATTTT.